The subject of this entry is one T cell receptor beta chain. No antigen is known for it. The entry originates in a study of shared clonotypes between healthy human individuals. Study results and limitations: Clonotype sharing across four donors was observed for around 5% of naive CD4 clonotypes.

Using immunoSEQ multiplex PCR, the repertoire was profiled, and TCRdb retains in-frame clones only, with some absent. The repertoire holds some 2,100,000 clones, nearly 97% seen once, with roughly 0.13% in the top ten. The V and J ends lost 5 bases and 4 bases, in that order; junction bases with no gene match: 8. This CDR3 comprises 14 residues. CDR1 is MGHDK and CDR2 is SYGVNS in the germline V gene. Sequenced input: naive CD4+ T cells sorted from blood. Sample subset: CD45RA+ positively selected. This TCR was recovered from a man aged 18 to 35 in good health. The rearrangement links TRBV25-1 to TRBJ2-7; 7 bases map to TRBD2. DNA of the CDR3: TGTGCCAGCAGTCGAGGCGGGAGTTCGTACGAGCAGTACTTC. Its translation is CASSRGGSSYEQYF.